Presented here are 15 T cell receptor beta chains from one specimen sequenced in a study of blood T cell repertoires in COVID-19. Clones were read by immunoSEQ multiplex PCR, and TCRdb kept only the in-frame ones, dropping some. The sample contains some 270,000 clones, 65% to 85% of which appear only once. Sequencing was done on a sample of peripheral blood. Every receptor here comes from a person between 70 and 80 years old with COVID-19, enrolled during active disease.

This rearrangement joins TRBV27 to TRBJ2-1; 12 positions agree with TRBD2. J lost 10 bases, V lost 5 bases, and 9 bases had no gene match. The CDR3 loop spans 15 amino acids. The germline V gene has CDR1 MNHEY and CDR2 SMNVEV (reference sequence). The CDR3 here is CASSPQTSGRGEQFF. The CDR3 DNA reads TGTGCCAGCAGTCCACAGACTAGCGGGAGAGGCGAGCAGTTCTTC.

This rearrangement joins TRBV5-1 to TRBJ1-5; no reliable D call. CDR1 SGHRS and CDR2 YFSETQ come from the germline V gene. The V gene lost 6 bases and the J gene lost 0 bases, with 13 bases spanning the gap. The CDR3 loop spans 15 amino acids. CDR3 sequence (DNA): TGCGCCAGCAAACCGGGTACGAATAGCAATCAGCCCCAGCATTTT. Amino acids: CASKPGTNSNQPQHF.

The chain couples TRBV7-2 to TRBJ2-2; TRBD2 matches at 9 bases. The germline V gene encodes CDR1 SGHTA and CDR2 FQGNSA. This CDR3 is built from 16 residues. Trimming took 1 base from V and 7 from J; bases not matched to a gene: 7. In nucleotides, the CDR3 is TGTGCCAGCAGCTTAGTAGCGGGAGCGGGGGGCGGGGAGCTGTTTTTT. As protein: CASSLVAGAGGGELFF. Drawing the rest from reference TRBV7-2 and TRBJ2-2, the complete variable domain is GAGVSQSPSNKVTEKGKDVELRCDPISGHTALYWYRQSLGQGLEFLIYFQGNSAPDKSGLPSDRFSAERTGGSVSTLTIQRTQQEDSAVYLCASSLVAGAGGGELFFGEGSRLTVL.

This clone was seen repeatedly, ten times or more. The gene calls are TRBV28 and TRBJ1-1, with D possibly matching TRBD1 (5 bases). From germline, CDR1 is MDHEN and CDR2 SYDVKM. The CDR3 spans 15 residues. Trimming stripped 3 bases from V and 3 bases from J, with 14 bases between. DNA for the CDR3: TGTGCCAGCAGTTTTGGGTCCAGGGTGTACACTGAAGCTTTCTTT. This gives the protein CASSFGSRVYTEAFF.

The rearrangement joins TRBV3-1 (or the pseudogene TRBV3-2) to TRBJ1-2; D not resolved. Trimming left V 0 bases short and J 4 bases short, with 9 bases between. From germline, CDR1 is LGHDT and CDR2 YNNKEL (reference sequence). The CDR3 covers 14 residues. The CDR3 DNA is TGTGCCAGCAGCCAAGACAGGTTTAGCTATGGCTACACCTTC. It specifies CASSQDRFSYGYTF.

The chain recombines TRBV5-1 with TRBJ2-5; TRBD1 agrees at 8 bases. Germline CDR1 is SGHRS and CDR2 is YFSETQ. The CDR3 is 14 residues long. After removal of 4 bases from V and 1 base from J, the junction contained 3 bases not matched to a gene. Written as DNA, the CDR3 is TGCGCCAGCAGCGCGGACAGGGCCCAAGAGACCCAGTACTTC. Its protein is CASSADRAQETQYF.

This sequence joins TRBV9 and TRBJ2-5, with D hard to call. The V gene lost 0 bases and the J gene lost 5 bases, with 14 bases spanning the gap. The CDR3 runs 15 residues. The germline V gene has CDR1 SGDLS and CDR2 YYNGEE. Written as DNA, the CDR3 is TGTGCCAGCAGCGTAGATGGCAGGCTTAAGGAGACCCAGTACTTC. Its protein product is CASSVDGRLKETQYF.

This chain connects TRBV24-1 to TRBJ2-2; D gene uncertain. CDR1 is KGHDR, CDR2 SFDVKD, per germline. Trimming left V 5 bases short and J 7 bases short, with 4 bases between. This CDR3 is 11 amino acids long. The CDR3 sequence: CATSVYGELFF. The DNA for the CDR3 is TGTGCCACCAGTGTCTACGGGGAGCTGTTTTTT.

CDR3 nucleotides: TGTGCCAGCAGCGTAGAAGCGGGGACAGGCTACGAGCAGTACTTC. This translates into CASSVEAGTGYEQYF. This rearrangement joins TRBV9 to TRBJ2-7; D may be TRBD1 (8 bases). Deletions cut 0 bases from V and 3 bases from J, with 13 bases between. This CDR3 has 15 amino acids. CDR1 and CDR2 from the germline V gene are SGDLS and YYNGEE.

Many counts were recorded for this clone. This rearrangement joins TRBV12-3 or TRBV12-4 to TRBJ2-5; D not certain. The V end lost 3 bases, the J end lost 5 bases, and 7 bases lay between the germline ends. CDR3 length: 12 residues. DNA for the CDR3: TGTGCCAGCAGTTTTCGGTCGGAGACCCAGTACTTC. Encoded protein: CASSFRSETQYF.

This clone was seen once. The V call is TRBV19, the J call TRBJ2-3; 8 bases are shared with TRBD1. Germline lookup yields CDR1 LNHDA and CDR2 SQIVND (reference sequence). With 5 bases clipped from V and 1 base from J, the junction kept 2 bases outside the gene matches. CDR3 length: 14 amino acids. CDR3 coding DNA: TGTGCCAGTAGTCCGGGACAGGGCACAGATACGCAGTATTTT. Translated, it gives CASSPGQGTDTQYF.

This clone was detected only once. The genes are TRBV18 and TRBJ2-1; 8 bases agree with TRBD2. Trimming cost V 8 bases and J 0 bases; bases outside gene matches: 3. The CDR3 totals 14 residues. Germline V gene lookup returns CDR1 KGHSH and CDR2 LQKENI. The CDR3 loop reads CASTGTSSYNEQFF. In DNA form, the CDR3 reads TGTGCCAGCACGGGGACTAGCTCCTACAATGAGCAGTTCTTC.

This chain uses TRBV6-1 with TRBJ2-2, with no clear D. Germline CDR1 MNHNS, CDR2 SASEGT. The CDR3 runs to 15 residues. V lost 0 bases and J 6 bases, leaving 11 bases between the germline ends. In DNA form, the CDR3 reads TGTGCCAGCAGTGAAGCTTTGGCAATTCCCGGGGAGCTGTTTTTT. This sequence encodes CASSEALAIPGELFF.

The genes are TRBV5-1 and TRBJ2-5, with D possibly matching TRBD1 (6 bases). The germline V gene has CDR1 SGHRS and CDR2 YFSETQ. Trimming removed 2 bases from V and 3 bases from J, with 11 bases in between. The CDR3 is 14 amino acids. CDR3: CASSFRQVKETQYF. The CDR3 coding sequence is TGCGCCAGCAGCTTTCGACAGGTGAAAGAGACCCAGTACTTC.

V gene TRBV7-9 combines with J gene TRBJ1-1; D unclear. Germline V gene sequence: CDR1 SEHNR, CDR2 FQNEAQ (reference sequence). V was pared by 8 bases and J by 1 base, with 11 bases between. The CDR3 contains 13 residues. CDR3 in amino acids: CASGYTANTEAFF. As DNA, the CDR3 is TGTGCCAGCGGCTACACAGCGAACACTGAAGCTTTCTTT.